This T cell receptor (beta chain) is from a study of blood T cell repertoires in COVID-19. Looking at the study overall: Material from acute and convalescent COVID-19 was sourced from the United States, Italy and Spain. Nucleic acid was either cDNA or gDNA, and it came from T cells, B-cell-depleted T cells, or PBMCs.

Trimming pared 4 bases from V and 10 bases from J, leaving 11 bases between. The CDR3 runs to 13 residues. Per the germline V gene, CDR1 is MNHEY and CDR2 is SVGAGI. Assay: immunoSEQ multiplex PCR; the TCRdb copy retains only in-frame clones and omits some. The data contain about 68,000 clones, about 93% of them singletons. The genes are TRBV6-5 and TRBJ1-6; unclear D gene. The sequencing input was peripheral blood. The sequence came from a human donor in a cohort sampled during active COVID-19. CDR3 loop: CASSSDSHSPLHF. DNA for the CDR3: TGTGCCAGCAGTTCAGATTCCCACTCACCCCTCCACTTT.